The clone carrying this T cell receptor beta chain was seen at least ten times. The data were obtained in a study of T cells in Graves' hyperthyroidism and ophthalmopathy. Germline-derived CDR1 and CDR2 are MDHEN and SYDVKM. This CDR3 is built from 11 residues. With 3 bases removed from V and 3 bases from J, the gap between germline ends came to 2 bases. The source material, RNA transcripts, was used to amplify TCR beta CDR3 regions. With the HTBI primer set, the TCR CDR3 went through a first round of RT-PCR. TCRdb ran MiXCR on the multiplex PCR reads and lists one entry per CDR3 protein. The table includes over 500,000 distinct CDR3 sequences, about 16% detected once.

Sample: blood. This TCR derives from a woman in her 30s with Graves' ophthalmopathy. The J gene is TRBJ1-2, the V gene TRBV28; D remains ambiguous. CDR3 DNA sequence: TGTGCCAGCAGTTTCGACTATGGCTACACCTTC. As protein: CASSFDYGYTF.